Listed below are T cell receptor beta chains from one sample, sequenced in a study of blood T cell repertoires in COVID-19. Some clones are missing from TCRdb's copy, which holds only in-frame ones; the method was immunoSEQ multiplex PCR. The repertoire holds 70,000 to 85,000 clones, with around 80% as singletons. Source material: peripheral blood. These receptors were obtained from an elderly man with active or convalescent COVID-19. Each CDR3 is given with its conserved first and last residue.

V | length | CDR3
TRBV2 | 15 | CASSPRTGDNQPQHF
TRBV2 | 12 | CAGGQGRGEQFF
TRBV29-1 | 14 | CSVLVSGSGQPQHF
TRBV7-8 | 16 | CASSSGPGQSENEQFF
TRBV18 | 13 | CASSPTGGTEAFF
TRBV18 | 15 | CASSPGQAQNTEAFF
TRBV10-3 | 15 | CATRGQGLANEKLFF
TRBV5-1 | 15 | CASSWGVGGGTEAFF
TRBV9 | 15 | CASSPRWQGVDPLHF
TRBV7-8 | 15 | CASSWRLAGYNEQFF
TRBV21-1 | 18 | CASSKVSAGPMSTDTQYF
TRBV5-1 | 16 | CASSLAPGSGANVLTF
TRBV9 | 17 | CASSPSPGTGGPGELFF
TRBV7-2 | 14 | CASSLGRAQETQYF
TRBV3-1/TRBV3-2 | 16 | CASSQDLAGPAYEQYF
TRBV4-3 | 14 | CPTPPLPGEETQYF
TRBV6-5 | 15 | CASSRLQQSTDTQYF
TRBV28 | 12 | CASVSSYNEQFF
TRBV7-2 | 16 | CASSPRDRGRTGELFF
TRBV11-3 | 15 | CASSLRALREREQYF
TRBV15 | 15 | CATSRDSGRTYEQYF
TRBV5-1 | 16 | CASSLFAGLAGNEQYF
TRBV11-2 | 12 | CASSLQGYEQFF
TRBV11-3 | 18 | CASSAGTSGGLTTDTQYF
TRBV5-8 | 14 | CASSLVWGESEAFF
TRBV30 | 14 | CAWNSGQRNTEAFF
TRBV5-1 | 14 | CASSPRQGVDEQFF
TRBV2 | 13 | CASLRGIPSPLHF
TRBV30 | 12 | CAWLSSGNTIYF
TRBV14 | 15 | CASSHDGRWQRELFF
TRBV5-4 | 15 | CASSLASAGNTEAFF
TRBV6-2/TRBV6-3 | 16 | CASSWNQLPITDTQYF
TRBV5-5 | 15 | CASSLVDTRSDEQFF
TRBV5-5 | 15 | CASSFGDRGLYEQYF
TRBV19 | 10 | CASFYEKLFF
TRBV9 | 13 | CASSVPPAGGYTF
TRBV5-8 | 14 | CASSFRGSRDEQFF
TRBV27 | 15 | CASSSLGTVNSPLHF
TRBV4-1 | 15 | CASSQEYRGDYGYTF
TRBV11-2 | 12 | CASSARDLGYTF
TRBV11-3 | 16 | CASSLGGSGRVDEQYF
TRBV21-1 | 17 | CASSKGGRVKPGYEQYF
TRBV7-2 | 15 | CASSSGGARAGGAFF
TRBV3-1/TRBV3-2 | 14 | CASSQAGTAYEQYF
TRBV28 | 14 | CASSLAQGNYGYTF
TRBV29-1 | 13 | CSVPDRGFSTQYF
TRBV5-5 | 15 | CASSSIGTGTNGYTF
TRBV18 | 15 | CASSPGGGRNYGYTF
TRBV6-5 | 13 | CASRVDRGRGYTF
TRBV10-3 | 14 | CAISGGGPNYGYTF
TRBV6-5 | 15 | CASISGGGRTYEQYF
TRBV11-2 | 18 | CASSFLPSGGWSSYEQYF
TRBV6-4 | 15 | CASSRSGGNQETQYF
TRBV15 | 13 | CATSRELAGELFF